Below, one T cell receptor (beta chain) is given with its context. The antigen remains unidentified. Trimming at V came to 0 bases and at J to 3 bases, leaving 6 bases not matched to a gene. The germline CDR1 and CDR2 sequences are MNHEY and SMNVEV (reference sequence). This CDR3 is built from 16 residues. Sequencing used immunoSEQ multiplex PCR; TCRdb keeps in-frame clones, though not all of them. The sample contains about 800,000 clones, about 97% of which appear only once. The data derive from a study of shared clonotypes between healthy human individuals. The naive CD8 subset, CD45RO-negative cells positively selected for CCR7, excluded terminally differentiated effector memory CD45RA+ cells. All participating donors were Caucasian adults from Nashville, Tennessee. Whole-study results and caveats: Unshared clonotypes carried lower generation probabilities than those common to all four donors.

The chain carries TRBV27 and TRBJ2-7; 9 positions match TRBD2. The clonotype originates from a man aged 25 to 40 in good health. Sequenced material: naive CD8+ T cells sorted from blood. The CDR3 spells CASSLSALAGIYEQYF. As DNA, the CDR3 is TGTGCCAGCAGTTTATCGGCCCTAGCGGGGATCTACGAGCAGTACTTC.